This T cell receptor (beta chain) originates from a study of CD4 T cells in relation to SARS-CoV-2 and coronaviruses. Germline V gene sequence: CDR1 WSHSY, CDR2 SAAADI. V was trimmed by 6 bases and J by 4 bases, leaving 18 bases between them. There are 15 residues in the CDR3. Repertoires were generated with immunoSEQ multiplex PCR, while TCRdb's copy carries only in-frame clones and drops some. The sample consists of about 64,000 clones, about 94% of them appearing once. CD4+ T cells from unexposed donors were obtained before the COVID-19 pandemic (2011-2018). The study's findings and limits: Memory recall responses, not primary responses primed in culture, are what the assay detects. Around two thirds of donors had memory CD4+ clonotypes crossrecognizing SARS-CoV-2 and common cold coronavirus spike.

This clone was observed once. Its cognate antigen is unknown. The V and J genes are TRBV10-2 and TRBJ1-2, with no clear D. The sequenced material came from naive CD4+ T cells from PBMCs. Subset described: naive CD4+ T cells isolated by negative enrichment. The receptor was isolated from a human donor in good health. As DNA, the CDR3 is TGCGCCAGCAGCCAAGGCTGGGAACAGTCCTATGGCTACACCTTC. Amino acid sequence: CASSQGWEQSYGYTF.